This record looks at one TCR beta chain sequence and its context. Germline V gives CDR1 LGHNA, CDR2 YSLEER. Trimming shortened V by 4 bases and J by 0 bases, and 12 bases separated the two germline ends. This CDR3 has 15 residues. The sample belongs to a study of OX40 agonist ivuxolimab in advanced cancers. This table comes from immunoSEQ multiplex PCR, and its TCRdb copy is limited to in-frame clones, with some not included. The top ten clones hold 1% to 1.3% of a sample with over 85,000 clones, 80% to 90% of them seen once. Prior autoimmune disease or systemic immunosuppression barred patients. The clonotype was recovered from an adult with an advanced solid tumor such as melanoma, head and neck, liver or kidney cancer. This chain uses TRBV4-3 with TRBJ1-1; weak D call: TRBD1 (5 bases). The material sequenced was CD4+ or CD8+ T cells sorted from blood, taken in a trial of the OX40 agonist ivuxolimab. The CDR3 bases are TGCGCCAGCAGCCGGGAGGGGCAATTGAACACTGAAGCTTTCTTT. Amino acids: CASSREGQLNTEAFF.